These T cell receptor beta chains were read from a single sample in a study of T cells in localized non-small cell lung cancer. Libraries were prepared by immunoSEQ multiplex PCR; TCRdb keeps only in-frame clonotypes and omits some of them. The sample yields 2,500 to 4,000 clones, 20% to 25% seen once. Sequencing used lung tumor tissue, obtained before any cancer treatment. These TCRs come from a woman aged 40-69 years with stage I lung adenocarcinoma. CDR3s include the opening cysteine and the closing phenylalanine or tryptophan. A D gene is named only where the DNA matches it firmly. Size is stated for part of the rows, as once, few or many counts, or as a class when the clone is expanded.

d_call	clone_size	v_call	j_call	cdr3_aa	cdr3_nt
TRBD2	many	TRBV9	TRBJ2-7	CASSPRLAGVYEQYF	TGTGCCAGCAGCCCCCGACTAGCGGGGGTTTACGAGCAGTACTTC
-	many	TRBV11-3	TRBJ2-7	CASSLVPGAVGLEQYF	TGTGCCAGCAGCTTAGTCCCGGGAGCGGTGGGTTTGGAGCAGTACTTC
TRBD1	few	TRBV9	TRBJ1-4	CASSLGRGLPGREKLFF	TGTGCCAGCAGCCTCGGAAGGGGGCTCCCCGGACGAGAAAAACTGTTTTTT
-	-	TRBV11-3	TRBJ2-1	CASSFSPGGINEQFF	TGTGCCAGCAGCTTCTCCCCAGGGGGGATCAATGAGCAGTTCTTC
TRBD1	-	TRBV6-8	TRBJ1-5	CASTPRGQDYQPQHF	TGTGCCAGCACCCCTAGGGGACAGGATTATCAGCCCCAGCATTTT
-	few	TRBV2	TRBJ2-7	CASSRLGDEQYF	TGTGCCAGCAGTCGACTCGGGGACGAGCAGTACTTC
-	medium-sized	TRBV7-2	TRBJ2-1	CASSLVQEEEQFF	TGTGCCAGCAGCTTAGTTCAGGAGGAGGAGCAGTTCTTC
-	few	TRBV30	TRBJ1-4	CAWRWAGANEKLFF	TGTGCCTGGAGGTGGGCGGGGGCGAATGAAAAACTGTTTTTT
-	-	TRBV6-8	TRBJ2-1	CAISPSQQGYNEQFF	TGTGCCATCAGTCCCTCCCAGCAGGGGTACAATGAGCAGTTCTTC
-	medium-sized	TRBV18	TRBJ1-1	CASSPGEGYTEAFF	TGTGCCAGCTCACCGGGAGAGGGGTACACTGAAGCTTTCTTT
TRBD1	few	TRBV6-8	TRBJ1-1	CAISAQGLNTEAFF	TGTGCCATCAGTGCACAGGGGTTGAACACTGAAGCTTTCTTT
-	medium-sized	TRBV18	TRBJ1-1	CASSQGGTTEAFF	TGTGCCAGCTCACAAGGGGGGACCACTGAAGCTTTCTTT
TRBD1	few	TRBV6-8	TRBJ2-7	CASQRQGLAYEQYF	TGTGCCAGCCAAAGACAGGGGCTAGCCTACGAGCAGTACTTC
TRBD1	-	TRBV11-3	TRBJ2-7	CASSLEGTDTYEQYF	TGTGCCAGCAGCTTAGAAGGGACAGATACCTACGAGCAGTACTTC
TRBD1	-	TRBV11-3	TRBJ2-7	CASSSGTGYYEQYF	TGTGCCAGCAGCTCCGGGACAGGGTACTACGAGCAGTACTTC
-	-	TRBV19	TRBJ1-6	CASSIDNSRGGRGSPLHF	TGTGCCAGTAGTATAGACAACTCGCGTGGGGGCAGGGGTTCACCCCTCCACTTT
TRBD2	few	TRBV9	TRBJ2-1	CASSVAGGGSYNEQFF	TGTGCCAGCAGCGTAGCTGGGGGGGGCTCCTACAATGAGCAGTTCTTC
-	medium-sized	TRBV10-2	TRBJ2-2	CASRVGSTGELFF	TGCGCCAGCAGGGTTGGGTCCACCGGGGAGCTGTTTTTT
TRBD1	few	TRBV18	TRBJ2-7	CASSVAGTGHEQYF	TGTGCCAGCTCAGTAGCCGGGACAGGCCACGAGCAGTACTTC
-	medium-sized	TRBV11-3	TRBJ2-5	CASSLVYRGGQETQYF	TGTGCCAGCAGCTTAGTCTACAGGGGGGGTCAAGAGACCCAGTACTTC
TRBD1	-	TRBV19	TRBJ1-2	CASSSQKGASYGYTF	TGTGCCAGTAGTTCTCAGAAGGGGGCTAGCTATGGCTACACCTTC
-	-	TRBV30	TRBJ2-2	CAWSRKPNTGELFF	TGTGCCTGGAGTAGGAAGCCGAACACCGGGGAGCTGTTTTTT
-	-	TRBV14	TRBJ2-2	CASSRQASNTGELFF	TGTGCCAGCAGCCGACAGGCTTCGAACACCGGGGAGCTGTTTTTT
TRBD1	few	TRBV10-3	TRBJ1-2	CAISESDRGTLGYGYTF	TGTGCCATCAGTGAGTCGGACAGGGGCACCCTCGGCTATGGCTACACCTTC
-	-	TRBV12-5	TRBJ1-1	CASAQQGTAFF	TGTGCTAGTGCCCAACAGGGTACAGCTTTCTTT
TRBD1	few	TRBV2	TRBJ2-1	CASSLQGAREQFF	TGTGCCAGCAGTCTCCAGGGGGCGAGGGAGCAGTTCTTC
TRBD1	few	TRBV9	TRBJ1-2	CASSVAPDRGQANYGYTF	TGTGCCAGCAGCGTAGCTCCGGACAGGGGGCAGGCTAACTATGGCTACACCTTC
-	-	TRBV6-1	TRBJ2-5	CASSEGPEGPWETQYF	TGTGCCAGCAGTGAAGGGCCCGAGGGGCCGTGGGAGACCCAGTACTTC
TRBD1	few	TRBV6-8	TRBJ1-2	CASSYDRANYGYTF	TGTGCCAGCAGTTACGACAGGGCTAACTATGGCTACACCTTC